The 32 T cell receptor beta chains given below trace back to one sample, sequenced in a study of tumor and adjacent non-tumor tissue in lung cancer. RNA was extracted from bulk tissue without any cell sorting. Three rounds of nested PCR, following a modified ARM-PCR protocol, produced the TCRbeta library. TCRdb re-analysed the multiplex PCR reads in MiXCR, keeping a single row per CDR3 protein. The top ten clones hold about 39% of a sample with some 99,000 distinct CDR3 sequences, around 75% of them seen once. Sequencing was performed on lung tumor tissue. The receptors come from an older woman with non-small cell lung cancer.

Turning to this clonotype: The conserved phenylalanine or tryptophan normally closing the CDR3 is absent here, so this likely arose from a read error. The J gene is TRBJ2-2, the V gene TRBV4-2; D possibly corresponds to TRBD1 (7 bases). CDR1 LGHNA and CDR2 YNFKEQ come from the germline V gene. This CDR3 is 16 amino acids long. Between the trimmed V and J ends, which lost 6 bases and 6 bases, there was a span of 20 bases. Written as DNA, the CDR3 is TGTGCCAGCAGTCAGGGGGGCCGGGGTGGATCCGGGGAGCTGTTTTTA. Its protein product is CASSQGGRGGSGELFL.

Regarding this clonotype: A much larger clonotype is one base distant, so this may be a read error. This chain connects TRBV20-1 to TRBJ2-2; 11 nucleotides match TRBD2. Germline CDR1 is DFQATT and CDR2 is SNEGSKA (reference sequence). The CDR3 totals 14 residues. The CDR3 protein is CSAVAGGNTGKLFF. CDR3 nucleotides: TGCAGTGCGGTAGCGGGAGGGAACACCGGGAAGCTGTTTTTT.

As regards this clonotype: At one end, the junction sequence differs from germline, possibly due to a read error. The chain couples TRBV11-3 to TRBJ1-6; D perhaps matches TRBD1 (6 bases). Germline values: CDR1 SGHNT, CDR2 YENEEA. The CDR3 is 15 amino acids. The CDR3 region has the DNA TGTGCCTACAGCTTAGAGGACAGATATAATTCATCCCTCCACTTT. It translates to CAYSLEDRYNSSLHF.

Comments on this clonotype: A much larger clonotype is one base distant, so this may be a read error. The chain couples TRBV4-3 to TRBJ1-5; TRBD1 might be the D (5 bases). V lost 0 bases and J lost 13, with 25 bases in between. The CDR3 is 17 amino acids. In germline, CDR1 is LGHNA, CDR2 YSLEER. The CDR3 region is CASSQERGIRGRAKQHF. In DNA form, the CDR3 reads TGCGCCAGCAGCCAAGAAAGGGGCATACGAGGTAGGGCAAAACAGCATTTT.

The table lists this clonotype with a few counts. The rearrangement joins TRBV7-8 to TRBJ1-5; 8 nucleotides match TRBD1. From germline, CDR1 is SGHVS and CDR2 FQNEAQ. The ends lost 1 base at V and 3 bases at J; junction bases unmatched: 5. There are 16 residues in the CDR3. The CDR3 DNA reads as TGTGCCAGCAGCTTAGGAGGGGACAGGTTCAATCAGCCCCAGCATTTT. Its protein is CASSLGGDRFNQPQHF. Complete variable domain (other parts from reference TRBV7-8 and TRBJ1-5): GAGVSQSPRYKVAKRGQDVALRCDPISGHVSLFWYQQALGQGPEFLTYFQNEAQLDKSGLPSDRFFAERPEGSVSTLKIQRTQQEDSAVYLCASSLGGDRFNQPQHFGDGTRLSIL.

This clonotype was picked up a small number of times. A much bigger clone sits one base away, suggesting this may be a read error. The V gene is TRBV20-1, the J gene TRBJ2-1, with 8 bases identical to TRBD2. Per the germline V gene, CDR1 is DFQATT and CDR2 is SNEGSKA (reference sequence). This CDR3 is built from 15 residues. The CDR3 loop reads CSVSSGSSSYNGQFF. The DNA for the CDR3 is TGCAGTGTTTCTAGCGGGTCGAGCTCCTACAATGGGCAGTTCTTC.

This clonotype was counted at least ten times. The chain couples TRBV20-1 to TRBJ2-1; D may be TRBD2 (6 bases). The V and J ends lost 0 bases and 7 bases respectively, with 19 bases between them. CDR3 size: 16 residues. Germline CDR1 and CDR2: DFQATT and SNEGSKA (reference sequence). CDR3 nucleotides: TGCAGTGCTAGAGATGTTGGGACTGGGTCAGGAAATGAGCAGTTCTTC. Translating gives CSARDVGTGSGNEQFF.

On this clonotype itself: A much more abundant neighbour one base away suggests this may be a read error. DNA for the CDR3: TGTGCCAGCAGTAGGGGCGCGGGTTCGTACACTGAAGCTTTCTTT. It yields the protein CASSRGAGSYTEAFF. This chain uses TRBV12-3 or TRBV12-4 with TRBJ1-1; a possible D gene is TRBD1 (5 bases). Trimming shortened V by 5 bases and J by 3 bases, and 16 bases separated the two germline ends. The CDR3 extends over 15 amino acids.

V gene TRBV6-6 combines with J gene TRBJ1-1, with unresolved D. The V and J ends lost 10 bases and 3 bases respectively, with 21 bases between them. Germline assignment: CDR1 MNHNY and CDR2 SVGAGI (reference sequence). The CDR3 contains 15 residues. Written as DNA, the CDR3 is TGTGCCACCAGCTGGGAAATGACGGGTGACACTGAAGCTTTCTTT. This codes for CATSWEMTGDTEAFF.

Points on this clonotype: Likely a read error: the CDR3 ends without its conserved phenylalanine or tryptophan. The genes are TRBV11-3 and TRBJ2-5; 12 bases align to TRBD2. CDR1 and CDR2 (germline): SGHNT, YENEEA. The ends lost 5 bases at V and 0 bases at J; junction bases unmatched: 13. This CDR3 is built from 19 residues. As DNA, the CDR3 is TGTGCCAGCAGCCCATTCCCGGGACTAGCGGGCCTCTACCAAGAGACCCAGTACTAC. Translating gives CASSPFPGLAGLYQETQYY.

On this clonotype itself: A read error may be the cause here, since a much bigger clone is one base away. The CDR3 DNA follows: TGTGCCAGCAGCTTAATGGACGGGGACGTGCCCTCCTACAATGTGCAGTTCTTC. This gives the protein CASSLMDGDVPSYNVQFF. The gene calls are TRBV11-2 and TRBJ2-1; D may be TRBD1 or TRBD2 (5 bases each). The CDR3 length is 18 residues. Germline V gene data show CDR1 as SGHAT and CDR2 as FQNNGV.

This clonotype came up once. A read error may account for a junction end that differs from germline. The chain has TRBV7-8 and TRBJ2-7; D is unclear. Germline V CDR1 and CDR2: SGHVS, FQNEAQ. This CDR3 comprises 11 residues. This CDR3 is CASSATYEQYF. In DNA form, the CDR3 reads TGTGCAAGCAGCGCTACCTACGAGCAGTACTTC.

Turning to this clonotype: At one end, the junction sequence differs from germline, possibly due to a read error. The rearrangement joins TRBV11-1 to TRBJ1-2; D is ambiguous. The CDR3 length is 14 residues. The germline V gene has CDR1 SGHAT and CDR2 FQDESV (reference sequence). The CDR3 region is CTSSSKGPLYGYTF. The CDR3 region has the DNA TGTACCAGCAGCTCAAAGGGCCCGCTTTATGGCTACACCTTC.

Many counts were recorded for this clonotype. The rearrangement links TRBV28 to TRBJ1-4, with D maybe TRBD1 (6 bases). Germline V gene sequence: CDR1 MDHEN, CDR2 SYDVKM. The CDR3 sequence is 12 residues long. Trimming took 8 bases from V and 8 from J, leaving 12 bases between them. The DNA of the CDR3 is TGTGCCAGCTCCGGGGGCAAGGAAAAACTGTTTTTT. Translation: CASSGGKEKLFF.

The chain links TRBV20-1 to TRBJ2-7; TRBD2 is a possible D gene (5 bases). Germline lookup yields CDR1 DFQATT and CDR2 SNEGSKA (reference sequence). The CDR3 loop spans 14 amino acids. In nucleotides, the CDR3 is TGCCGTTCTAGAGATACTAGAATCGCCTACGAGCAGTACTTC. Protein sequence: CRSRDTRIAYEQYF.

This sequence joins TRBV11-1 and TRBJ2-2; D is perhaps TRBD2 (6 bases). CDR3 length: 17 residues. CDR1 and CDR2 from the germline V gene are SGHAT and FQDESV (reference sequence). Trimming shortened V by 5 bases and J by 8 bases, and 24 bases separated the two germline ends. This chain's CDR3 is CASSPRPTGESTGELFF. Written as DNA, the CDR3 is TGTGCCAGCAGCCCGCGACCAACGGGAGAATCCACAGGGGAGCTGTTTTTT.

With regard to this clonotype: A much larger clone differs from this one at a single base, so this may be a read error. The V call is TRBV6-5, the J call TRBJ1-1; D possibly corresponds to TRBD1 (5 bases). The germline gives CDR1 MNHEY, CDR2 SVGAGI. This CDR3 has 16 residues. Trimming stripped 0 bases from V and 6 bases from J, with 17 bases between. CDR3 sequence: CASSYSPQGPNAEAFF. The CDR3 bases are TGTGCCAGCAGTTACTCGCCCCAGGGACCAAACGCTGAAGCTTTCTTT.

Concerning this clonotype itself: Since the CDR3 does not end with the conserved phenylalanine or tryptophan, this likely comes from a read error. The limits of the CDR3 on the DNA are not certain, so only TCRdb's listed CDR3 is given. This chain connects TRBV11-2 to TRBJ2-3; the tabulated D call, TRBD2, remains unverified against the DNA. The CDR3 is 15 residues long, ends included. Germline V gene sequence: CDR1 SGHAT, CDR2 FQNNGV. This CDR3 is CASSATGTATDTQYL.

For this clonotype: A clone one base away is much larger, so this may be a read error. The CDR3 DNA is TGCAGCGTTGGGTTAGACAGGAATCAGCCCCAGAATTTT. Protein product: CSVGLDRNQPQNF. V usage is TRBV29-1 and J usage is TRBJ1-5, with D perhaps TRBD1 (6 bases). There are 13 residues in the CDR3. Germline V lookup: CDR1 SQVTM, CDR2 ANQGSEA.

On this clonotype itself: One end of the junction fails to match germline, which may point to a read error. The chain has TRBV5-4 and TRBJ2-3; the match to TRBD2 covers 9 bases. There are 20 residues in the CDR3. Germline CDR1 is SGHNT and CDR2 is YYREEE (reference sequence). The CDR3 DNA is TGTGCCAGCAGCTTGTCTCTCGGGACTAGCAGGGGGGGATACACAGATGCGCAGTATTTT. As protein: CASSLSLGTSRGGYTDAQYF.

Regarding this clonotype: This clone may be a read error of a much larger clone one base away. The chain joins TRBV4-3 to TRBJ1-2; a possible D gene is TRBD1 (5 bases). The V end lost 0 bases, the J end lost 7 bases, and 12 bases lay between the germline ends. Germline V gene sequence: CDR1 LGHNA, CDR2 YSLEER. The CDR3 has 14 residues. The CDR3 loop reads CASSQEENQGGYTF. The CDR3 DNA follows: TGCGCCAGCAGCCAAGAAGAAAACCAGGGTGGCTACACCTTC.

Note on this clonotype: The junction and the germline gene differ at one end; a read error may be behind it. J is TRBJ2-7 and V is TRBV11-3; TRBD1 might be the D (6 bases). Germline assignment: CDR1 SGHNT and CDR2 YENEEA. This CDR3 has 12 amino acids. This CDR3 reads CGSSRDTWKQYF. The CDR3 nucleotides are TGTGGCAGCAGTCGGGACACTTGGAAGCAGTACTTC.

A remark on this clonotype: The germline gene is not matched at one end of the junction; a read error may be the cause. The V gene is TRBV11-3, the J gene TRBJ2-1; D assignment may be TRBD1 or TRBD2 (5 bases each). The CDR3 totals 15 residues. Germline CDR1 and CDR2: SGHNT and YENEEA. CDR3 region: CVSSLGGHVYNEQFF. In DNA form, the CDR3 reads TGTGTCAGCAGCTTAGGAGGACATGTCTACAATGAGCAGTTCTTC.

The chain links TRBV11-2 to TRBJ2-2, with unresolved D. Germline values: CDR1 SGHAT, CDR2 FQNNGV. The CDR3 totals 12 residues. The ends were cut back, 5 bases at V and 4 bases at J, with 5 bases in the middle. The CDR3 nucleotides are TGTGCCAGCAGCGCAGGCACCGGGGAGCTGTTTTTT. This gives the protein CASSAGTGELFF.

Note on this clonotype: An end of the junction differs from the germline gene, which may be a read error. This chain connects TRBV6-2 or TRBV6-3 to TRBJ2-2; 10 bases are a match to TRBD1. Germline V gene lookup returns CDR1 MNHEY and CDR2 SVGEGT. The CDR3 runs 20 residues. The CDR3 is CGSSYKGSFLRDRGTGKLFF. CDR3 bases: TGTGGTAGCAGTTATAAAGGCTCCTTTCTCCGGGACAGGGGCACCGGGAAGCTGTTTTTT.

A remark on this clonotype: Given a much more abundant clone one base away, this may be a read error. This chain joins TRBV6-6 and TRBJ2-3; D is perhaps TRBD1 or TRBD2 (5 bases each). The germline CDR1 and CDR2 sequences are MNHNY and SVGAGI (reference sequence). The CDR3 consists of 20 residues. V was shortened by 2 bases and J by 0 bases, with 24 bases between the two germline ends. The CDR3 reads CASSYTPGLFRDQSTDTQYF. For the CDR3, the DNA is TGTGCCAGCAGTTACACCCCCGGACTTTTCCGGGACCAGAGCACAGATACGCAGTATTTT.

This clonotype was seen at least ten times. CDR3 nucleotides: TGCGCCAGCAGCCCCGAGAGGATGGGACCAACTAATGAAAAACTGTTTTTT. It codes for CASSPERMGPTNEKLFF. The J gene is TRBJ1-4, the V gene TRBV5-1; tentatively, D is TRBD1 (5 bases). This CDR3 has 17 residues. Germline assignment: CDR1 SGHRS and CDR2 YFSETQ. V lost 4 bases and J lost 0, with 16 bases in between.

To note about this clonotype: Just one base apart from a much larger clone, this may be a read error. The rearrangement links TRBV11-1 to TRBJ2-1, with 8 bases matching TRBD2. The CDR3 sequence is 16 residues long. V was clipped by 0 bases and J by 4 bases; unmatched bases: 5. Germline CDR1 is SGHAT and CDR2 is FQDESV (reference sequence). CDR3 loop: CASSLALAGMYNEQFF. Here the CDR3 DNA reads TGTGCCAGCAGCTTAGCCCTAGCGGGCATGTACAATGAGCAGTTCTTC.

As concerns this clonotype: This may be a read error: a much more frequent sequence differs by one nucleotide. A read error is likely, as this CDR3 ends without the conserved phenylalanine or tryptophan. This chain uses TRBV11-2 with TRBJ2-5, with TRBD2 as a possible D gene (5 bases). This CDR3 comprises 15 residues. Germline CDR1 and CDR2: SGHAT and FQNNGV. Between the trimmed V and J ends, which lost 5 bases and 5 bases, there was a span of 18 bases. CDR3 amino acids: CASSLATGVGETQYS. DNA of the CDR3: TGTGCCAGCAGCCTAGCCACCGGGGTAGGGGAGACCCAGTACTCC.

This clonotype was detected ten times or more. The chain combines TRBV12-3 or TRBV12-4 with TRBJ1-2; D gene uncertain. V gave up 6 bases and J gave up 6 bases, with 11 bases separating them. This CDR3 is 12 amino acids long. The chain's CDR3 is CASRGNSDGYTF. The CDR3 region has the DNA TGTGCCAGCAGGGGGAACTCGGATGGCTACACCTTC.

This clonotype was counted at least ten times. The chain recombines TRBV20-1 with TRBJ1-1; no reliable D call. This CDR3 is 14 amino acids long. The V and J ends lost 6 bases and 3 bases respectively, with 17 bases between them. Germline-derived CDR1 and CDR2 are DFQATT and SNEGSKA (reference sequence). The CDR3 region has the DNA TGCAGTGCCCCCGGGATCCCAAGGGACACTGAAGCTTTCTTT. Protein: CSAPGIPRDTEAFF.

The CDR3 DNA reads as TGTGCCAGCAGCTTGTGTCATTCTATAGATACGCAGTATTTT. Translated: CASSLCHSIDTQYF. The chain couples TRBV5-6 to TRBJ2-3; D is uncertain. The CDR3 loop spans 14 amino acids. Per the germline V gene, CDR1 is SGHDT and CDR2 is YYEEEE. Trimming shortened V by 1 base and J by 5 bases, and 11 bases separated the two germline ends.